Sequencing of this T cell receptor beta chain was carried out in a study of T cells after yellow fever vaccination. General study results and limits: Boosting was followed by the reappearance of most primary-vaccination clones (about 96% CD4, under 90% CD8). CD4 and CD8 compartments shared a small share of clonotypes. Weaker overall was a secondary response that nonetheless peaked faster, on day 5 versus 15.

CDR3 length: 19 residues. From germline, CDR1 is KGHSH and CDR2 LQKENI. Trimming cost V 2 bases and J 10 bases; bases outside gene matches: 24. 5'RACE template switching generated TCR cDNA, adding a universal primer site and UMIs. TCRdb ran MiXCR on the 5' RACE reads and lists one entry per CDR3 protein. The table shows 110,000 or so distinct CDR3 sequences, with about 7% occurring only once. This clonotype came up a few times. Its specificity is not known. The source of this sequence is a man younger than 35 who received the YFV17D yellow fever vaccine. V is TRBV18 and J is TRBJ2-3; TRBD1 matches at 7 bases. The sample here was CD4+ T cells sorted from PBMCs, taken approximately 40 days after the first yellow fever vaccination. In nucleotides, the CDR3 is TGTGCCAGCTCACCAGGCGACGAGGGCCCAGGGGGAAAAATTGAAGCGCAGTATTTT. Translation: CASSPGDEGPGGKIEAQYF.